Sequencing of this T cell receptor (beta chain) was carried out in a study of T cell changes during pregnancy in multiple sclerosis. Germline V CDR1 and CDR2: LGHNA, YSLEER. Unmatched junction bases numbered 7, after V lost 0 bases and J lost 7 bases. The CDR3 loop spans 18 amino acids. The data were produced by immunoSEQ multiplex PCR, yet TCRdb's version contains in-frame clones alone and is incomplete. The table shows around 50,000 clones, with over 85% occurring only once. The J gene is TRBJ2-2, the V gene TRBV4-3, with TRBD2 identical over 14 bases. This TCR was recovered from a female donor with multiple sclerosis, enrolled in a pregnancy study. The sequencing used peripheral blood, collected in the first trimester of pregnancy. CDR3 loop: CASSQDRLAGGQRGELFF. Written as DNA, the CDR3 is TGCGCCAGCAGCCAAGATCGACTAGCGGGGGGGCAACGCGGGGAGCTGTTTTTT.